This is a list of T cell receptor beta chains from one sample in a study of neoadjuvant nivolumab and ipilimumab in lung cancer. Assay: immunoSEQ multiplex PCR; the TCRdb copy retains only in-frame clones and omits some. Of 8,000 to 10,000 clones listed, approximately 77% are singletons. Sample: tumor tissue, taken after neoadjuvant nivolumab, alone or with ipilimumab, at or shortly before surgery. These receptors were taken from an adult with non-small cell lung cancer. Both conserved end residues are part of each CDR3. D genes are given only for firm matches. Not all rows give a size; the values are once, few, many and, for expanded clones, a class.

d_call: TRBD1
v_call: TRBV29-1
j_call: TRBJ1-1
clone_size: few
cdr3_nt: TGCAGCGTTGAGATCGGACAGGGGGCCGCGTACGCTGAAGCTTTCTTT
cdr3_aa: CSVEIGQGAAYAEAFF

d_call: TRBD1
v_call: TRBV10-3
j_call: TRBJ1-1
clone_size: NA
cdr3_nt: TGTGCCATCAGTGTTTACGACAGGGGGGGTACTGAAGCTTTCTTT
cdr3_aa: CAISVYDRGGTEAFF

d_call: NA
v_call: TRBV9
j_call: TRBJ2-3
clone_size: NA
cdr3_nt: TGTGCCAGCAGCCCAGAGATTGTACCACGTAGCACAGATACGCAGTATTTT
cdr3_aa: CASSPEIVPRSTDTQYF

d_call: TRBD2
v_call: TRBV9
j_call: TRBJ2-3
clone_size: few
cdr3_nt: TGTGCCAGCAGCGTAGAAGGGACTAGCGGGAGTGGAATTACTAGCACAGATACGCAGTATTTT
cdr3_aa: CASSVEGTSGSGITSTDTQYF

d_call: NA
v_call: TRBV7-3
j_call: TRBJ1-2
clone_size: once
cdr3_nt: TGTGCCAGCAGCTCGCCCTCTTATGGCTACACCTTC
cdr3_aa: CASSSPSYGYTF

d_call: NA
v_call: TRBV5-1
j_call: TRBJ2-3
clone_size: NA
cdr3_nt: TGCGCCAGCAGCTTGGGCGGGTACACAGATACGCAGTATTTT
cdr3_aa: CASSLGGYTDTQYF

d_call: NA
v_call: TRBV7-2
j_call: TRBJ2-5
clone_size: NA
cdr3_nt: TGTGCCAGCAGCGCGTTTGGAAAGTACCAAGAGACCCAGTACTTC
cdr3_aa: CASSAFGKYQETQYF

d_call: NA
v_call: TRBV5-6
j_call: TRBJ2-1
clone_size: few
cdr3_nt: TGTGCCAGCACCTACTACAATGAGCAGTTCTTC
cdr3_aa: CASTYYNEQFF

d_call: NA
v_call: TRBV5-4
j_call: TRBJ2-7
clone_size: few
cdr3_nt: TGTGCCAGCAGCTTGGAACCCAGCTCCTACGAGCAGTACTTC
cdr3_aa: CASSLEPSSYEQYF

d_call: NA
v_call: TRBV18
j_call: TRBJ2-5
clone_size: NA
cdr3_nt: TGTGCCAGCTCAGAGGGGTCCTTACAAGAGACCCAGTACTTC
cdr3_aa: CASSEGSLQETQYF

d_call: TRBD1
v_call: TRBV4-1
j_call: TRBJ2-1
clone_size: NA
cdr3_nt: TGCGCCAGCAGCCAACTACAGGGGGTAGGCTACAATGAGCAGTTCTTC
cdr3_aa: CASSQLQGVGYNEQFF

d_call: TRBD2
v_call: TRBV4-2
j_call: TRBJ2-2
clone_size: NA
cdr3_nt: TGTGCCAGCAGCCCTTCTATAGCGGGAAGGAGGACCGGGGAGCTGTTTTTT
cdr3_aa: CASSPSIAGRRTGELFF

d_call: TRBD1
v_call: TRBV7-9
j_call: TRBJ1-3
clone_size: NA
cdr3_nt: TGTGCCAGCAGCTTAGATGGACAGGGAGGAAACACCATATATTTT
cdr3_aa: CASSLDGQGGNTIYF

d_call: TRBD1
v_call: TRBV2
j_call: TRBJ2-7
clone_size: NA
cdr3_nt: TGTGCCAGCTTTACAGGGGGCTACGAGCAGTACTTC
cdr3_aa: CASFTGGYEQYF

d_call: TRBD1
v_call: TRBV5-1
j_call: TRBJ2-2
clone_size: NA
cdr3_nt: TGCGCCAGCAGCCCCGGGACAGGGGTCTCCGGGGAGCTGTTTTTT
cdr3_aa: CASSPGTGVSGELFF

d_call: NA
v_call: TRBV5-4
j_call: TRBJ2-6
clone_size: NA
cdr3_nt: TGTGCCAGCAGCTTGTACACGCGGGTCTCTGGGGCCAACGTCCTGACTTTC
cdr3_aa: CASSLYTRVSGANVLTF

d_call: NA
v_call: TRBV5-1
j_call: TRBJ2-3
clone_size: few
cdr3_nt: TGCGCCAGCAGCTTGGGTGAAGTCACAGATACGCAGTATTTT
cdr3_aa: CASSLGEVTDTQYF

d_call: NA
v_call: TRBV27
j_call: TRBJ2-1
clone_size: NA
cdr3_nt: TGTGCCAGCAGTAAAAGTCAAACCTACAATGAGCAGTTCTTC
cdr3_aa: CASSKSQTYNEQFF

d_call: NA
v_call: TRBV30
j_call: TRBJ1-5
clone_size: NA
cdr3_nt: TGTGCCTGGTCGGTCAGGGATAATCAGCCCCAGCATTTT
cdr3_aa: CAWSVRDNQPQHF

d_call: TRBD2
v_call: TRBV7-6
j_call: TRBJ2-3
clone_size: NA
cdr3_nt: TGTGCCAGCAGCTCCGGGGTAGCGGGAGGCCGCACAGATACGCAGTATTTT
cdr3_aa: CASSSGVAGGRTDTQYF

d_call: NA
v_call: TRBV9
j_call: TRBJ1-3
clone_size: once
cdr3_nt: TGTGCCAGCAGCGTAGGGGATACAGGAAACTCTGGAAACACCATATATTTT
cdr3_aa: CASSVGDTGNSGNTIYF

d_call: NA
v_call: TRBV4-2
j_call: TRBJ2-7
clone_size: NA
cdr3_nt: TGTGCCAGCAGCCAAGATTTGGGTACCTCCTACGAGCAGTACTTC
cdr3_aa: CASSQDLGTSYEQYF

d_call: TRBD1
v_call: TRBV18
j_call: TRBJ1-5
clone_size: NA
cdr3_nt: TGTGCCAGCTCAGGGGACAGAGATCAGCCCCAGCATTTT
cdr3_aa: CASSGDRDQPQHF

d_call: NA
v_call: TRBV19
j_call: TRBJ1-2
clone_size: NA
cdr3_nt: TGTGCCAGTACCCAAGGGAACTATGGCTACACCTTC
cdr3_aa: CASTQGNYGYTF

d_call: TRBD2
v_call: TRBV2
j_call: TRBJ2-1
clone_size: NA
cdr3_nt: TGTGCCAGCAGGGAGGGACTAGCGGGAGTAGCTGAGCAGTTCTTC
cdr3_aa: CASREGLAGVAEQFF

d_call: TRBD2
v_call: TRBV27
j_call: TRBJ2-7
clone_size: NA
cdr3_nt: TGTGCCAGCACCGAAAGGAGCGGGAGGGCCAATTACGAGCAGTACTTC
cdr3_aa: CASTERSGRANYEQYF

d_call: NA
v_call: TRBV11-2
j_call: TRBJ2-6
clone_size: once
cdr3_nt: TGTGCCAGCAGCTCGGGCCCCTGGGCCCTCTCTGGGGCCAACGTCCTGACTTTC
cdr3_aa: CASSSGPWALSGANVLTF

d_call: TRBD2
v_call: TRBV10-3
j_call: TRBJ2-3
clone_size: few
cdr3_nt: TGTGCCATCAGTGACCTTGGACTAGTTATCACAGATACGCAGTATTTT
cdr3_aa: CAISDLGLVITDTQYF

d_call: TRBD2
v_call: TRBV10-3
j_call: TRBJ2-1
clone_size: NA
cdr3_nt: TGTGCCATCAGAGGGACTAGCGGTAGCTCCTACAATGAGCAGTTCTTC
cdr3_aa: CAIRGTSGSSYNEQFF

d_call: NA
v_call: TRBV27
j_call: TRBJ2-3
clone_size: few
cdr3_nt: TGTGCCAGCACCCCCGCTAGAGTCCCTTTCACAGATACGCAGTATTTT
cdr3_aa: CASTPARVPFTDTQYF

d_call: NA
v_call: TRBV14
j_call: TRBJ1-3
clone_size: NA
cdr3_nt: TGTGCCAGCAGCCATAGCAGGGGCTCGGGTGGAAACACCATATATTTT
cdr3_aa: CASSHSRGSGGNTIYF

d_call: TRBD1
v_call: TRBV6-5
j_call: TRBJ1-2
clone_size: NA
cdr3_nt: TGTGCCAGCAGTACGGGACAGGGGTTTTACTATGGCTACACCTTC
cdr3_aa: CASSTGQGFYYGYTF

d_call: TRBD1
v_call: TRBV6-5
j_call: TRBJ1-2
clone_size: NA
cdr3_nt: TGTGCCAGCAGTTCGGGACAGGGGATCCAAGGCTACACCTTC
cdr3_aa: CASSSGQGIQGYTF

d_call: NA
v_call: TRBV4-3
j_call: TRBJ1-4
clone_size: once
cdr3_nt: TGCGCCAGCAGCCAGGGGCGGGGGGCCCACGAAAAACTGTTTTTT
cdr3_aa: CASSQGRGAHEKLFF

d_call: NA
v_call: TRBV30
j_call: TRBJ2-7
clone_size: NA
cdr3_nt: TGTGCCTGGCCCCCCGGGACGGCTTCCTACGAGCAGTACTTC
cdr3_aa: CAWPPGTASYEQYF

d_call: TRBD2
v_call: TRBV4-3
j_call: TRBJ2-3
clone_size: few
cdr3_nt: TGCGCCAGCAGCAATAGCGGGGGGCCCACAGATACGCAGTATTTT
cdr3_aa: CASSNSGGPTDTQYF

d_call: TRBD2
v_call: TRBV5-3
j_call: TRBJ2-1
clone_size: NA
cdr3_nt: TGTGCCAGAAGCTGGACCGGGACTAGCTTAGCCTACAATGAGCAGTTCTTC
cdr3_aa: CARSWTGTSLAYNEQFF

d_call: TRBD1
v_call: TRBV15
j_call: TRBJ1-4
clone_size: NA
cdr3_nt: TGTGCCACCAGCAGAGACCCTGGACAGGGGGGTGAAAAACTGTTTTTT
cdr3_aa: CATSRDPGQGGEKLFF

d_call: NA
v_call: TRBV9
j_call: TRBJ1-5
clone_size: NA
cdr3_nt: TGTGCCAGCAGCGTAGAGGCAGGGGGCAATCAGCCCCAGCATTTT
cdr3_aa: CASSVEAGGNQPQHF

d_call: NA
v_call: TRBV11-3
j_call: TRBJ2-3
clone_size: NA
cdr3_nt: TGTGCCAGCAGCTTTTCCGCCACTAGCACAGATACGCAGTATTTT
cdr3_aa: CASSFSATSTDTQYF

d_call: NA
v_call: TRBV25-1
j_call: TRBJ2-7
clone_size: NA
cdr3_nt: TGTGCCAGCAGTGAAGACAGCTTCCGGGTGGGGGAGCAGTACTTC
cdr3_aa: CASSEDSFRVGEQYF

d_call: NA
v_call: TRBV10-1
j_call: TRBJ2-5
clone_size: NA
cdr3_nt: TGCGCCAGCAGTGAGGGACTACTGGGACAAGAGACCCAGTACTTC
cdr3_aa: CASSEGLLGQETQYF

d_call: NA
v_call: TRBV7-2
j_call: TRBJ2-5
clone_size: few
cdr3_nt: TGTGCCAGCAGCTTTCGGCAGGGTGGGAGTGAGACCCAGTACTTC
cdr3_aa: CASSFRQGGSETQYF

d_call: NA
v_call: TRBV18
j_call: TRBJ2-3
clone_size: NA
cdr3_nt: TGTGCCAGCTCCCCACAGGGTTCCGAGTGGAGCACAGATACGCAGTATTTT
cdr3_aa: CASSPQGSEWSTDTQYF

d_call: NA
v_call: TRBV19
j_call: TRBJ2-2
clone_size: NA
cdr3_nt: TGTGCCAGTACCGCTACACGGATCAACACCGGGGAGCTGTTTTTT
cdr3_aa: CASTATRINTGELFF

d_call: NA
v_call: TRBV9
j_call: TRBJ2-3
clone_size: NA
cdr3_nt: TGTGCCAGCAGCGTAGGCCAAACCGGAGATACGCAGTATTTT
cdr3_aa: CASSVGQTGDTQYF

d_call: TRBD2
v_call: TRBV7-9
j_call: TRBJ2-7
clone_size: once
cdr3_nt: TGTGCCAGCAGCTCCCGCGGGACTAGCGGCTACGAGCAGTACTTC
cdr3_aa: CASSSRGTSGYEQYF

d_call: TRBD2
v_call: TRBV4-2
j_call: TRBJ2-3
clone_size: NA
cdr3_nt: TGTGCCAGCAGCCCAAGACGAGGTAGCGGGAGTGTTATAACGGTAGGCACAGATACGCAGTATTTT
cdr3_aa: CASSPRRGSGSVITVGTDTQYF

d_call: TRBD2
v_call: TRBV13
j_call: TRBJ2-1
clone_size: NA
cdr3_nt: TGTGCCAGCAGCTTAGGTCTATTTGGGACTAGCGGGAGATGGGTATTGAATGAGCAGTTCTTC
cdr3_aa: CASSLGLFGTSGRWVLNEQFF

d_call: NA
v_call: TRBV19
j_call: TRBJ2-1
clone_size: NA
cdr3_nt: TGTGCCAGTAGCGAAAAGTACAATGAGCAGTTCTTC
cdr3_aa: CASSEKYNEQFF

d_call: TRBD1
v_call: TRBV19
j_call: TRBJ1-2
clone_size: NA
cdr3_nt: TGTGCCAGTAGTACCACAGGGGGTGCTGGCTACACCTTC
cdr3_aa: CASSTTGGAGYTF

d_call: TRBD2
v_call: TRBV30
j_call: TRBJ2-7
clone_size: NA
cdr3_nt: TGTGCCTGGAATTGGCTAGCGGGCTCCGAGCAGTACTTC
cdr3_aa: CAWNWLAGSEQYF

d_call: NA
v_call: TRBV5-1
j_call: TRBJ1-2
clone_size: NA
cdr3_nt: TGCGCCAGCAGCACAGAGCTTTCCGGCTACACCTTC
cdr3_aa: CASSTELSGYTF